This passage covers 24 T cell receptor beta chains from one sample sequenced in a study of blood T cell repertoires in COVID-19. The protocol was immunoSEQ multiplex PCR, while the TCRdb copy is restricted to in-frame clones and leaves out a portion. The sample yields some 240,000 clones, nearly 90% seen once. The sample comprised peripheral blood. These receptors all come from a woman aged 60 to 75 with COVID-19, enrolled during active disease.

The chain couples TRBV30 to TRBJ1-6; D gene uncertain. Germline V gene data show CDR1 as GTSNPN and CDR2 as SVGIG (reference sequence). The CDR3 is 17 residues long. V dropped 3 bases and J dropped 0 bases, with 15 bases sitting between them. The CDR3 spells CAWRLIGGSSYNSPLHF. The CDR3 DNA is TGTGCCTGGAGGCTCATTGGAGGGAGCTCCTATAATTCACCCCTCCACTTT.

The chain links TRBV7-2 to TRBJ1-1; D perhaps matches TRBD1 (6 bases). Germline lookup yields CDR1 SGHTA and CDR2 FQGNSA. Trimming took off 5 bases at V and 0 bases at J, with 16 bases between the two ends. The CDR3 is 16 residues long. CDR3 sequence: CASSPRTTGLNTEAFF. The CDR3 DNA reads TGTGCCAGCAGCCCTAGAACCACAGGGCTGAACACTGAAGCTTTCTTT. Full variable domain (outside the CDR3, taken from reference TRBV7-2 and TRBJ1-1): GAGVSQSPSNKVTEKGKDVELRCDPISGHTALYWYRQSLGQGLEFLIYFQGNSAPDKSGLPSDRFSAERTGGSVSTLTIQRTQQEDSAVYLCASSPRTTGLNTEAFFGQGTRLTVV.

This chain uses TRBV10-3 with TRBJ2-1, with D perhaps matching TRBD1 (6 bases). Germline-derived CDR1 and CDR2 are ENHRY and SYGVKD. This CDR3 region has 16 residues. Trimming pared 8 bases from V and 3 bases from J, leaving 20 bases between. The CDR3 sequence is CAIGVWGTQGYNEQFF. Here the CDR3 DNA reads TGTGCCATCGGAGTGTGGGGGACACAGGGCTACAATGAGCAGTTCTTC.

On this clone: Other DNA sequences from this sample encode an identical CDR3 as well. This sequence joins TRBV7-9 and TRBJ1-2; 9 nucleotides align to TRBD1. The CDR3 runs 14 residues. CDR1 SEHNR and CDR2 FQNEAQ come from the germline V gene (reference sequence). The V segment lost 3 bases and the J segment 1 base; nucleotides outside the gene matches: 0. CDR3 residues: CASSLGQGNYGYTF. The CDR3, as DNA: TGTGCCAGCAGCTTGGGACAGGGTAACTATGGCTACACCTTC.

The rearrangement links TRBV19 to TRBJ2-2, with no clear D. V shed 3 bases and J shed 1 base, with 12 bases lying between them. CDR1 and CDR2 (germline): LNHDA, SQIVND (reference sequence). The CDR3 loop spans 16 amino acids. In DNA, the CDR3 is TGTGCCAGTAGTATCACTTTTGGGCAGAACACCGGGGAGCTGTTTTTT. This codes for CASSITFGQNTGELFF. Filled out from reference TRBV19 and TRBJ2-2, the complete variable domain reads DGGITQSPKYLFRKEGQNVTLSCEQNLNHDAMYWYRQDPGQGLRLIYYSQIVNDFQKGDIAEGYSVSREKKESFPLTVTSAQKNPTAFYLCASSITFGQNTGELFFGEGSRLTVL.

The chain links TRBV29-1 to TRBJ2-2, with D possibly matching TRBD2 (6 bases). The CDR3 spans 13 residues. Trimming pared 4 bases from V and 6 bases from J, leaving 12 bases between. Germline-derived CDR1 and CDR2 are SQVTM and ANQGSEA. CDR3 residues: CSVGGGAAGELFF. The CDR3 DNA is TGCAGCGTTGGAGGAGGGGCGGCCGGGGAGCTGTTTTTT.

The V call is TRBV10-3, the J call TRBJ2-2, with D possibly matching TRBD1 (6 bases). This CDR3 has 16 amino acids. Trimming stripped 5 bases from V and 3 bases from J, with 16 bases between. CDR1 is ENHRY and CDR2 is SYGVKD in the germline V gene. The DNA for the CDR3 is TGTGCCATCAGTCCCCCCGGCAGGGGATACACCGGGGAGCTGTTTTTT. This sequence encodes CAISPPGRGYTGELFF.

The gene calls are TRBV7-2 and TRBJ2-7, with 11 bases identical to TRBD2. V gave up 4 bases and J gave up 5 bases; unmatched junction bases: 10. Per the germline V gene, CDR1 is SGHTA and CDR2 is FQGNSA. The CDR3 runs to 16 residues. CDR3 nucleotide sequence: TGTGCCAGCAGCTACATAATAGCGGGGGGGCCTCACGAGCAGTACTTC. Translating gives CASSYIIAGGPHEQYF.

The chain recombines TRBV3-1 (or the pseudogene TRBV3-2) with TRBJ1-1; D gene uncertain. This CDR3 region has 11 residues. The germline gives CDR1 LGHDT, CDR2 YNNKEL (reference sequence). Trimming pared 5 bases from V and 6 bases from J, leaving 7 bases between. CDR3 in amino acids: CASSSGSEAFF. The DNA for the CDR3 is TGTGCCAGCAGCTCTGGCTCTGAAGCTTTCTTT.

The chain combines TRBV28 with TRBJ2-2, with 8 bases fitting TRBD1. Germline trimming cut 4 bases from V and 5 bases from J; bases unmatched to any gene: 3. This CDR3 has 14 amino acids. The germline V gene has CDR1 MDHEN and CDR2 SYDVKM. The CDR3 is CASSSTGGTGELFF. In DNA, the CDR3 is TGTGCCAGCAGTTCAACAGGGGGGACCGGGGAGCTGTTTTTT.

The chain has TRBV9 and TRBJ2-1, with 8 bases matching TRBD1. The length of the CDR3 is 16 residues. The germline V gene has CDR1 SGDLS and CDR2 YYNGEE. Trimming took 6 bases from V and 1 from J; bases not matched to a gene: 9. Here the CDR3 reads CASTPTGVRSYNEQFF. The CDR3 DNA sequence: TGTGCCAGCACCCCGACAGGGGTAAGGTCCTACAATGAGCAGTTCTTC.

The chain joins TRBV5-1 to TRBJ1-2, with TRBD1 identical over 9 bases. J gave up 2 bases and V 1 base, and 3 bases lay outside the gene matches. Germline V gives CDR1 SGHRS, CDR2 YFSETQ. This CDR3 has 15 residues. CDR3 sequence (DNA): TGCGCCAGCAGCTTGACAGGGGGCGCGAACTATGGCTACACCTTC. It yields the protein CASSLTGGANYGYTF.

The CDR3 protein is CASSGTAGGQTGELFF. CDR3 nucleotide sequence: TGTGCCAGCAGCGGGACGGCGGGGGGTCAGACCGGGGAGCTGTTTTTT. J is TRBJ2-2 and V is TRBV9, with 8 bases identical to TRBD2. Losses at the gene ends were 3 bases for V and 5 bases for J; bases not matched to a gene: 9. The germline V gene encodes CDR1 SGDLS and CDR2 YYNGEE. CDR3 length: 16 residues.

This chain uses TRBV6-1 with TRBJ2-3; weak D call: TRBD2 (5 bases). CDR3 length: 16 amino acids. The ends were cut back, 4 bases at V and 0 bases at J, with 14 bases in the middle. In germline, CDR1 is MNHNS, CDR2 SASEGT. Written as DNA, the CDR3 is TGTGCCAGCAGTGCCCAGGAGGCCTCTAGCACAGATACGCAGTATTTT. Protein: CASSAQEASSTDTQYF.

The chain carries TRBV18 and TRBJ1-1; D perhaps matches TRBD1 (5 bases). The V gene lost 3 bases and the J gene lost 3 bases, with 14 bases spanning the gap. The V gene's germline CDR1 is KGHSH and CDR2 LQKENI. The CDR3 extends over 15 amino acids. In DNA form, the CDR3 reads TGTGCCAGCTCACCCTCATCGGGGGTGCACACTGAAGCTTTCTTT. Its protein is CASSPSSGVHTEAFF. The whole variable domain, remainder taken from reference TRBV18 and TRBJ1-1, is NAGVMQNPRHLVRRRGQEARLRCSPMKGHSHVYWYRQLPEEGLKFMVYLQKENIIDESGMPKERFSAEFPKEGPSILRIQQVVRGDSAAYFCASSPSSGVHTEAFFGQGTRLTVV.

The genes are TRBV5-1 and TRBJ1-1, with 8 bases fitting TRBD1. Trimming took 3 bases from V and 1 from J; bases not matched to a gene: 2. Germline V gene lookup returns CDR1 SGHRS and CDR2 YFSETQ. This CDR3 comprises 14 residues. The CDR3 reads CASSWGQENTEAFF. CDR3 sequence (DNA): TGCGCCAGCAGCTGGGGACAGGAGAACACTGAAGCTTTCTTT.

The chain is built from TRBV9 and TRBJ2-5; 8 bases map to TRBD1. The length of the CDR3 is 17 residues. CDR1 is SGDLS and CDR2 is YYNGEE in the germline V gene. Trimming took 0 bases from V and 2 from J; bases not matched to a gene: 9. CDR3: CASSVDGGQGAQETQYF. The CDR3 DNA follows: TGTGCCAGCAGCGTAGATGGAGGGCAGGGGGCTCAAGAGACCCAGTACTTC.

The chain has TRBV3-1 (or the pseudogene TRBV3-2) and TRBJ1-2; a weak D match, TRBD1 (6 bases). Per germline, CDR1 LGHDT and CDR2 YNNKEL (reference sequence). Trimming removed 1 base from V and 7 bases from J, with 16 bases in between. The CDR3 runs 15 residues. The CDR3 DNA reads TGTGCCAGCAGCCAAGTCCTCCGGGGGGCGCTTGGCTACACCTTC. It is translated as CASSQVLRGALGYTF.

The chain joins TRBV10-3 to TRBJ1-5; D gene uncertain. The CDR3 consists of 15 residues. The V end was cut by 5 bases, the J end by 0 bases, with 11 bases between. The germline gives CDR1 ENHRY, CDR2 SYGVKD. The CDR3 loop is CAISPTGNSNQPQHF. CDR3 in DNA: TGTGCCATCAGTCCGACGGGTAATAGCAATCAGCCCCAGCATTTT.

V usage is TRBV29-1 and J usage is TRBJ2-3, with 9 bases lining up with TRBD1. The germline V gene encodes CDR1 SQVTM and CDR2 ANQGSEA. There are 14 residues in the CDR3. V gave up 4 bases and J gave up 4 bases; unmatched junction bases: 6. The CDR3 DNA is TGCAGCGTTGGGGGGACAGGGCAGCCAGATACGCAGTATTTT. This sequence encodes CSVGGTGQPDTQYF.

This chain joins TRBV30 and TRBJ2-3; 7 positions match TRBD2. Germline CDR1 and CDR2: GTSNPN and SVGIG (reference sequence). The CDR3 contains 14 residues. V dropped 5 bases and J dropped 4; count of bases not matched to a gene: 9. The CDR3 DNA sequence: TGTGCCTGGGGAGCGGGGACTGGGGCAGATACGCAGTATTTT. It is translated as CAWGAGTGADTQYF. The variable domain in full, completed from reference TRBV30 and TRBJ2-3, reads SQTIHQWPATLVQPVGSPLSLECTVEGTSNPNLYWYRQAAGRGLQLLFYSVGIGQISSEVPQNLSASRPQDRQFILSSKKLLLSDSGFYLCAWGAGTGADTQYFGPGTRLTVL.

In regard to this clone: Other DNA sequences in this sample translate to the same CDR3. The rearrangement joins TRBV18 to TRBJ1-2; weak D call: TRBD1 (6 bases). Per the germline V gene, CDR1 is KGHSH and CDR2 is LQKENI. V was shortened by 0 bases and J by 2 bases, with 7 bases between the two germline ends. This CDR3 region has 14 residues. The CDR3 region has the DNA TGTGCCAGCTCACCACCTGGACAGAACTATGGCTACACCTTC. Amino acids: CASSPPGQNYGYTF. The complete variable domain, with remaining parts taken from reference TRBV18 and TRBJ1-2, reads NAGVMQNPRHLVRRRGQEARLRCSPMKGHSHVYWYRQLPEEGLKFMVYLQKENIIDESGMPKERFSAEFPKEGPSILRIQQVVRGDSAAYFCASSPPGQNYGYTFGSGTRLTVV.

V usage is TRBV5-5 and J usage is TRBJ1-4; D is perhaps TRBD1 (6 bases). Germline V gives CDR1 SGHKS, CDR2 YYEKEE (reference sequence). V was trimmed by 0 bases and J by 7 bases, leaving 13 bases between them. This CDR3 spans 15 amino acids. CDR3 coding DNA: TGTGCCAGCAGCTTGGTCCGGGGAGGGGGTGAAAAACTGTTTTTT. This encodes CASSLVRGGGEKLFF. Full variable domain (outside the CDR3, taken from reference TRBV5-5 and TRBJ1-4): DAGVTQSPTHLIKTRGQQVTLRCSPISGHKSVSWYQQVLGQGPQFIFQYYEKEERGRGNFPDRFSARQFPNYSSELNVNALLLGDSALYLCASSLVRGGGEKLFFGSGTQLSVL.

The chain has TRBV18 and TRBJ1-2; the match to TRBD1 covers 7 bases. The CDR3 spans 17 residues. V lost 3 bases to trimming and J lost 0 bases; unmatched junction nucleotides: 10. Germline CDR1 and CDR2: KGHSH and LQKENI. The DNA of the CDR3 is TGTGCCAGCTCACCCCGACAGGGTGGGCTTGCTAACTATGGCTACACCTTC. This encodes CASSPRQGGLANYGYTF. Variable domain in full (rest from reference TRBV18 and TRBJ1-2): NAGVMQNPRHLVRRRGQEARLRCSPMKGHSHVYWYRQLPEEGLKFMVYLQKENIIDESGMPKERFSAEFPKEGPSILRIQQVVRGDSAAYFCASSPRQGGLANYGYTFGSGTRLTVV.